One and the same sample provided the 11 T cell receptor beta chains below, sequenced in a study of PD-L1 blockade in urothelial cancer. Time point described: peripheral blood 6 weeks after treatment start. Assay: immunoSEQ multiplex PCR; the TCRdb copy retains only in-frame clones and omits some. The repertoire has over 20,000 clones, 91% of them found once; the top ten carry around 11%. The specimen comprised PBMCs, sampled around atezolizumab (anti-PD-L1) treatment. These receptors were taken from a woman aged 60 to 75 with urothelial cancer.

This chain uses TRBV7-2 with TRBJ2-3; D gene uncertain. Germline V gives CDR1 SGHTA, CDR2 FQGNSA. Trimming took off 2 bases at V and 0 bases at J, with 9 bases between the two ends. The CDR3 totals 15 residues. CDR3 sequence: CASSLNGRSTDTQYF. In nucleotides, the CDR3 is TGTGCCAGCAGCTTAAATGGGCGTAGCACAGATACGCAGTATTTT.

CDR3 coding DNA: TGTGCCAGCAGCGGGTGGGACACCGCTAACTATGGCTACACCTTC. Translation gives CASSGWDTANYGYTF. This chain links TRBV7-9 with TRBJ1-2; the D gene is possibly TRBD1 (6 bases). V lost 5 bases and J 0 bases, leaving 13 bases between the germline ends. Germline V gene data show CDR1 as SEHNR and CDR2 as FQNEAQ (reference sequence). The CDR3 sequence is 15 residues long. Complete variable domain (other parts from reference TRBV7-9 and TRBJ1-2): DTGVSQNPRHKITKRGQNVTFRCDPISEHNRLYWYRQTLGQGPEFLTYFQNEAQLEKSRLLSDRFSAERPKGSFSTLEIQRTEQGDSAMYLCASSGWDTANYGYTFGSGTRLTVV.

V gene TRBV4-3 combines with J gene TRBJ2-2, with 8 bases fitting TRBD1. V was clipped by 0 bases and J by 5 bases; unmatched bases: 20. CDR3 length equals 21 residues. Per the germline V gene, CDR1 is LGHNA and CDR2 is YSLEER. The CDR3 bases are TGCGCCAGCAGCCAAGATGGCGGCAGGGGGCTCACCTCTTGGGGTACCGGGGAGCTGTTTTTT. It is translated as CASSQDGGRGLTSWGTGELFF.

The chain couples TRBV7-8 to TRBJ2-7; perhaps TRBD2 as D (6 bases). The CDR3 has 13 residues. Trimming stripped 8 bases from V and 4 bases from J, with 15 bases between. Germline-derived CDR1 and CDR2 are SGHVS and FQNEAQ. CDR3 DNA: TGTGCCAGCGCCCAGGGTAGCGGATACGAGCAGTACTTC. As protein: CASAQGSGYEQYF.

The CDR3 DNA is TGCGCCAGCAGCCAAGATAGTAAGAGGGAAGCTTTCTTT. This translates into CASSQDSKREAFF. The chain uses TRBV4-3 and TRBJ1-1; D is ambiguous. Germline assignment: CDR1 LGHNA and CDR2 YSLEER. The germline V and J ends were trimmed by 0 bases and 8 bases, with 10 bases remaining between them. The CDR3 extends over 13 amino acids.

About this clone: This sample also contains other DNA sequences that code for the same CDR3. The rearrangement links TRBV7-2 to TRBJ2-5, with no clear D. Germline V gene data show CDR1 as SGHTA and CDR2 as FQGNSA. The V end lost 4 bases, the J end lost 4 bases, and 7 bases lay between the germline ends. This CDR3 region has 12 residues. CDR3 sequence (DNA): TGTGCCAGCAGCTCATCAGGAGAGACCCAGTACTTC. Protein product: CASSSSGETQYF.

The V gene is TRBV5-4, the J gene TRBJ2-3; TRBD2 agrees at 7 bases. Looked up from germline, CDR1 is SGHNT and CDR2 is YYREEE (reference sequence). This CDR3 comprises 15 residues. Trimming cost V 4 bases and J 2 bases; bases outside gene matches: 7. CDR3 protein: CASSTTAGNTDTQYF. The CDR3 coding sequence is TGTGCCAGCAGCACTACAGCGGGGAACACAGATACGCAGTATTTT. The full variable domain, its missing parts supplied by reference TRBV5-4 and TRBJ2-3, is ETGVTQSPTHLIKTRGQQVTLRCSSQSGHNTVSWYQQALGQGPQFIFQYYREEENGRGNFPPRFSGLQFPNYSSELNVNALELDDSALYLCASSTTAGNTDTQYFGPGTRLTVL.

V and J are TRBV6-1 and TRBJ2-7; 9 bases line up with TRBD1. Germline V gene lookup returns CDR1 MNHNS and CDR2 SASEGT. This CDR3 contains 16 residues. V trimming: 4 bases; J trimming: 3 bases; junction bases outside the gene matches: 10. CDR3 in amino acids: CASSAYPGQGDYEQYF. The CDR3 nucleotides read TGTGCCAGCAGTGCCTATCCGGGACAGGGTGACTACGAGCAGTACTTC.

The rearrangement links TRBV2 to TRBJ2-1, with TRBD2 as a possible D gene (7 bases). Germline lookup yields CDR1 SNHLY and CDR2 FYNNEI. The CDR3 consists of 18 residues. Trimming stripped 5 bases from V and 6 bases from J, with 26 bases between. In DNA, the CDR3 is TGTGCCAGCAGTATCCCCTCTGGGGGGGCCGGTTTCAGCAATGAGCAGTTCTTC. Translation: CASSIPSGGAGFSNEQFF. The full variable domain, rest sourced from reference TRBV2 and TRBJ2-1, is EPEVTQTPSHQVTQMGQEVILRCVPISNHLYFYWYRQILGQKVEFLVSFYNNEISEKSEIFDDQFSVERPDGSNFTLKIRSTKLEDSAMYFCASSIPSGGAGFSNEQFFGPGTRLTVL.

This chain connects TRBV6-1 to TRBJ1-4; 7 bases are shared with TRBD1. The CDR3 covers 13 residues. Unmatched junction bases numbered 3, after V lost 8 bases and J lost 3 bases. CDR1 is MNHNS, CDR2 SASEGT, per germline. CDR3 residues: CASVTGSNEKLFF. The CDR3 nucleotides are TGTGCCAGCGTGACAGGGTCTAATGAAAAACTGTTTTTT.

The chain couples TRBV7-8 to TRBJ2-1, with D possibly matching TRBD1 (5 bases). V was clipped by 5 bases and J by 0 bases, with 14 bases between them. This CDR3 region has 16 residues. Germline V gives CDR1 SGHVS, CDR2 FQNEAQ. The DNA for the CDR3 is TGTGCCAGCAGCGGGATAAGACAGAGCTCCTACAATGAGCAGTTCTTC. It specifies CASSGIRQSSYNEQFF.